Below are 10 T cell receptor beta chains sequenced from a single sample in a study of cytomegalovirus exposure and HLA in healthy donors. 13 Jbeta primers and 60 Vbeta primers were used for the PCR. Clones were read by immunoSEQ multiplex PCR, and TCRdb kept only the in-frame ones, dropping some. Across about 92,000 clones, the top ten clones capture 15% to 19% of the sample. The sample comprised PBMCs. These receptors originate from a man in his fifties in good health and CMV-seropositive.

The chain couples TRBV19 to TRBJ1-1, with 7 bases identical to TRBD1. The germline CDR1 and CDR2 sequences are LNHDA and SQIVND (reference sequence). The CDR3 sequence is 13 residues long. Losses at the gene ends were 6 bases for V and 1 base for J; bases not matched to a gene: 2. CDR3 in DNA: TGTGCCAGTAGAAACAGGGGGAACACTGAAGCTTTCTTT. Translation gives CASRNRGNTEAFF. The full variable domain, with the rest looked up from reference TRBV19 and TRBJ1-1, is DGGITQSPKYLFRKEGQNVTLSCEQNLNHDAMYWYRQDPGQGLRLIYYSQIVNDFQKGDIAEGYSVSREKKESFPLTVTSAQKNPTAFYLCASRNRGNTEAFFGQGTRLTVV.

As regards this clone: At one end, the junction sequence differs from germline, possibly due to a read error. The genes are TRBV6-6 and TRBJ2-7, with D possibly TRBD1 on 6 matching bases. Germline V CDR1 and CDR2: MNHNY, SVGAGI (reference sequence). This CDR3 is 11 amino acids long. The CDR3 is CASGTDRTHLF. In DNA form, the CDR3 reads TGTGCCAGCGGGACCGACAGGACCCACCTGTTC.

The chain combines TRBV7-2 with TRBJ1-2, with TRBD1 matching 7 bases. The CDR3 has 13 amino acids. Trimming cost V 5 bases and J 7 bases; bases outside gene matches: 7. Germline assignment: CDR1 SGHTA and CDR2 FQGNSA. The CDR3 loop is CASSKTGDGGYTF. The CDR3 region has the DNA TGTGCCAGCAGCAAAACAGGGGATGGTGGCTACACCTTC.

The chain links TRBV11-1 to TRBJ1-5; D may be TRBD1 (5 bases). From germline, CDR1 is SGHAT and CDR2 FQDESV (reference sequence). The CDR3 is made up of 14 amino acids. V lost 5 bases, J lost 0 bases, and 8 bases lay in between. The CDR3 protein is CASSVGGSNQPQHF. CDR3 nucleotides: TGTGCCAGCAGCGTCGGGGGTAGCAATCAGCCCCAGCATTTT.

The chain combines TRBV9 with TRBJ2-7, with D perhaps TRBD2 (7 bases). This CDR3 is 16 amino acids long. Germline V gives CDR1 SGDLS, CDR2 YYNGEE. Trimming took off 4 bases at V and 6 bases at J, with 23 bases between the two ends. The CDR3, as DNA: TGTGCCAGCAGCCCTCAAGGGGGACTACTCGCGGTCGAGCAGTACTTC. This gives the protein CASSPQGGLLAVEQYF.

The chain recombines TRBV7-9 with TRBJ2-6, with unresolved D. Germline lookup yields CDR1 SEHNR and CDR2 FQNEAQ (reference sequence). There are 16 residues in the CDR3. Trimming shortened V by 4 bases and J by 1 base, and 11 bases separated the two germline ends. For the CDR3, the DNA is TGTGCCAGCAGCTATCCCTCGGTGTCTGGGGCCAACGTCCTGACTTTC. Protein product: CASSYPSVSGANVLTF.

The CDR3 DNA is TGTGCCATCAGTGATTTTGGGGTGACAGGCACAGATACGCAGTATTTT. It specifies CAISDFGVTGTDTQYF. V and J are TRBV10-3 and TRBJ2-3; the D gene is possibly TRBD1 (5 bases). The CDR3 is 16 amino acids. CDR1 is ENHRY and CDR2 is SYGVKD in the germline V gene. V dropped 3 bases and J dropped 1 base, with 14 bases sitting between them.

V is TRBV11-3 and J is TRBJ1-3, with 7 bases that match TRBD1. CDR3 length: 15 amino acids. Germline V gene data show CDR1 as SGHNT and CDR2 as YENEEA. V gave up 4 bases and J gave up 0 bases; unmatched junction bases: 3. The CDR3 region has the DNA TGTGCCAGCAGCTCGGGACAGCGCTCTGGAAACACCATATATTTT. This translates into CASSSGQRSGNTIYF.

The chain recombines TRBV2 with TRBJ1-1, with D uncertain. V lost 5 bases to trimming and J lost 0 bases, with 7 bases between them. CDR3 size: 13 residues. Germline V gives CDR1 SNHLY, CDR2 FYNNEI. The CDR3 here is CASSTDLNTEAFF. For the CDR3, the DNA is TGTGCCAGCAGTACCGACTTGAACACTGAAGCTTTCTTT.

V and J are TRBV30 and TRBJ1-3; D call uncertain. CDR3 length equals 12 residues. V shed 5 bases and J shed 0 bases, with 5 bases lying between them. The V gene's germline CDR1 is GTSNPN and CDR2 SVGIG (reference sequence). The CDR3 loop is CAWGLSGNTIYF. The CDR3, as DNA: TGTGCCTGGGGGCTCTCTGGAAACACCATATATTTT.